This paragraph covers one TCR beta chain sequence. The data are from a study of technical replicates of blood from a few donors. J lost 2 bases, V lost 0 bases, and 2 bases had no gene match. The CDR3 is made up of 15 amino acids. Germline loops: CDR1 SGHDT, CDR2 YYEEEE. The data were produced by immunoSEQ multiplex PCR, yet TCRdb's version contains in-frame clones alone and is incomplete. Of 85,000 to 100,000 clones listed, approximately 94% were seen once; the top ten hold 0.22%. Material for sequencing was T cells isolated from PBMCs. The sequence derives from a human donor in good health. The chain carries TRBV5-6 and TRBJ2-1; 7 nucleotides agree with TRBD2. In nucleotides, the CDR3 is TGTGCCAGCAGCTTGGCGGGAGGCGCCTACAATGAGCAGTTCTTC. This translates into CASSLAGGAYNEQFF.